Detailed here is one TCR beta chain. V lost 0 bases and J 1 base, leaving 17 bases between the germline ends. The CDR3 contains 18 residues. CDR1 and CDR2 (germline): LGHNA, YSLEER. These data belong to a study of T cells in Graves' hyperthyroidism and ophthalmopathy. It was RNA transcripts that yielded the amplified TCR beta CDR3 regions. Using the HTBI primer set, a first-round RT-PCR was run on the TCR CDR3. Using its own MiXCR run on the multiplex PCR reads, TCRdb lists one record per CDR3 protein. The data contain around 600,000 distinct CDR3 sequences, around 16% of them singletons. The sample consisted of blood. The clonotype was recovered from a woman in her twenties or thirties with Graves' hyperthyroidism. The chain joins TRBV4-3 to TRBJ2-3; D might be TRBD2 (5 bases). The CDR3 spells CASSQDELAFLGTDTQYF. The CDR3 region has the DNA TGCGCCAGCAGCCAAGATGAGTTAGCGTTTTTGGGCACAGATACGCAGTATTTT.